The table lists the clone carrying this TCR beta chain with many counts. These data are taken from a study of T cells in Graves' hyperthyroidism and ophthalmopathy. Trimming shortened V by 1 base and J by 0 bases, and 13 bases separated the two germline ends. The CDR3 length is 17 residues. Germline loops: CDR1 SGHRS, CDR2 YFSETQ. RNA transcripts were the template for amplifying TCR beta CDR3 regions. RT-PCR in the first round (using the HTBI primer set) targeted the TCR CDR3. TCRdb independently ran MiXCR on the multiplex PCR reads; one entry per CDR3 protein. The table records 300,000 to 400,000 distinct CDR3 sequences, 14% of them present only once.

What was sequenced was blood. The chain has TRBV5-1 and TRBJ1-4; tentative D call: TRBD1 (6 bases). The clonotype originates from a woman aged 25 to 39 with Graves' ophthalmopathy. Written as DNA, the CDR3 is TGCGCCAGCAGCTTGAGAGGACAGTATGCAACTAATGAAAAACTGTTTTTT. As protein: CASSLRGQYATNEKLFF.